This T cell receptor beta chain was sequenced for a study of shared clonotypes between healthy human individuals. Every immunoSEQ plate was one replicate of a subset's evenly spread DNA. Here immunoSEQ multiplex PCR was the method, and the copy in TCRdb shows in-frame clones only, minus some. The table lists about 320,000 clones, more than 75% of them singletons. V was clipped by 3 bases and J by 2 bases, with 16 bases between them. Germline-derived CDR1 and CDR2 are LGHNA and YSLEER. The CDR3 has 17 amino acids. This clone was counted many times. This chain connects TRBV4-3 to TRBJ2-2, with D tentatively TRBD1 (6 bases). This clonotype was obtained from a man younger than 35 in good health. The sequenced material came from memory CD8+ T cells sorted from blood. Stated subset: CD45RO+ cells pooled with CCR7-negative TemRA cells. The CDR3 nucleotides are TGCGCCAGCAGCCACGGGACACCGAGTCCTAACACCGGGGAGCTGTTTTTT. Its translation is CASSHGTPSPNTGELFF.